A selection of T cell receptor beta chains follows, all from one sample in a study of molecular identifiers for immune sequencing clone quantification. Each CDR3 protein gets one entry after TCRdb re-called the PCR reads with MiXCR. The sample lists roughly 630,000 distinct CDR3 sequences, less than 30% seen once, with 0.78% in the top ten. The material sequenced was naive CD8+ T cells from blood, with Jurkat cell RNA spiked in. The receptors come from a human donor in good health. Some libraries in this study had Jurkat cell RNA spiked in. The CDR3 runs from the conserved cysteine through the conserved F or W. The D gene is left open where the match is weak. Size values are once, few and many counts, or a class for expanded clones, and some rows have none.

D: -
J: TRBJ2-3
V: TRBV7-2
size: many
DNA: TGTGCCAGCAGCTCCCTCCTGGTAGGCACAGATACGCAGTATTTT
CDR3: CASSSLLVGTDTQYF

D: -
J: TRBJ1-6
V: TRBV20-1
size: -
DNA: TGCAGTGCTAGGACCTCAGAACCCCGGTCACCCCTCCACTTT
CDR3: CSARTSEPRSPLHF

D: TRBD2
J: TRBJ2-7
V: TRBV28
size: -
DNA: TGTGCCAGCACGCCAACAGCGGGAGCCTCCGAGCAGTACTTC
CDR3: CASTPTAGASEQYF

D: -
J: TRBJ2-3
V: TRBV18
size: many
DNA: TGTGCCAGCTCTCTACCAACCTCGAGTGCTACGCAGTATTTT
CDR3: CASSLPTSSATQYF

D: -
J: TRBJ1-5
V: TRBV19
size: -
DNA: TGTGCCAGTAGTCCAAGGGATTATTACAATCAGCCCCAGCATTTT
CDR3: CASSPRDYYNQPQHF

D: TRBD1
J: TRBJ2-1
V: TRBV4-3
size: -
DNA: TGCACCAGCAGCCAAGGGGACAGGAATTACAATGAGCAGTTCTTC
CDR3: CTSSQGDRNYNEQFF

D: TRBD2
J: TRBJ2-2
V: TRBV4-2
size: few
DNA: TGTGCCAGCGCCCCGGGACTAGGGTCCACCGGGGAGCTGTTTTTT
CDR3: CASAPGLGSTGELFF

D: TRBD1
J: TRBJ2-7
V: TRBV15
size: -
DNA: TGTGCCACCGCTGGGGACAGAGGACTGGAGCAGTACTTC
CDR3: CATAGDRGLEQYF

D: -
J: TRBJ2-3
V: TRBV2
size: -
DNA: TGTGCCAGCAGTGGTGACAGGATGGCAGATACGCAGTATTTT
CDR3: CASSGDRMADTQYF

D: -
J: TRBJ2-4
V: TRBV28
size: many
DNA: TGTGCCAGCAGTTTGACGCTAGCCAAAAACATTCAGTACTTC
CDR3: CASSLTLAKNIQYF

D: -
J: TRBJ2-5
V: TRBV20-1
size: -
DNA: TGCAGTGCAGTCCGCGGTCTACTCCTACAAGAGACCCAGTACTTC
CDR3: CSAVRGLLLQETQYF